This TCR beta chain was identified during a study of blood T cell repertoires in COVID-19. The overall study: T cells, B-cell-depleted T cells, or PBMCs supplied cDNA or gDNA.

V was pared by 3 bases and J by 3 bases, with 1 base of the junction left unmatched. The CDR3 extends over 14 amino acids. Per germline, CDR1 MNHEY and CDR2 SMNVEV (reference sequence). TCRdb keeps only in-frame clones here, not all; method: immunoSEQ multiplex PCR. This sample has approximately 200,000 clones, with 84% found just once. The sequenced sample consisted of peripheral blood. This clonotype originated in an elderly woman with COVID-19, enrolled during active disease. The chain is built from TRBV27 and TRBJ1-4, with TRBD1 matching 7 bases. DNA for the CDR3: TGTGCCAGCAGTTTCGGACAGGCTAATGAAAAACTGTTTTTT. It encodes CASSFGQANEKLFF. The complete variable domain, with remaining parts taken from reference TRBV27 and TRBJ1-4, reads EAQVTQNPRYLITVTGKKLTVTCSQNMNHEYMSWYRQDPGLGLRQIYYSMNVEVTDKGDVPEGYKVSRKEKRNFPLILESPSPNQTSLYFCASSFGQANEKLFFGSGTQLSVL.